The clone carrying this TCR beta chain has only one observation. TCRdb's copy holds only in-frame clones and misses some; the assay was immunoSEQ multiplex PCR. This repertoire shows more than 450,000 clones, 70% to 80% found once; its top ten account for approximately 12%. Adult Caucasians living in Nashville, Tennessee made up all of the donors. The data derive from a study of shared clonotypes between healthy human individuals. Per germline, CDR1 SEHNR and CDR2 FQNEAQ (reference sequence). V dropped 4 bases and J dropped 5; count of bases not matched to a gene: 5. This CDR3 comprises 14 residues. The sequencing input was PBMCs. The chain couples TRBV7-9 to TRBJ2-4, with TRBD2 identical over 7 bases. The source is a woman between 40 and 50 years old in good health. Some clones in this sample may be carry-over from other donors' samples. As DNA, the CDR3 is TGTGCCAGCAGCTCCATTGGGGGGGAAAACATTCAGTACTTC. It encodes CASSSIGGENIQYF.